This T cell receptor beta chain was observed in a study of spatial heterogeneity in lung cancer. Study-level results: Mutation tallies in tumors tracked expanded intratumoral alpha and beta TCR counts. Ubiquitous and regional nonsynonymous mutations were tracked by counts of ubiquitous and regional expanded TCRs, respectively.

Time point meaning: sample taken at primary tumor resection. The authors sequenced whole RNA from tumor, nontumor lung or frozen PBMC without sorting. Details on this clonotype: Its antigen is undetermined.

With V trimmed by 4 bases and J by 3 bases, 11 bases remained unmatched. This CDR3 is built from 18 residues. From germline, CDR1 is MNHEY and CDR2 SVGAGI. TCRdb reprocessed the 5' RACE reads via MiXCR and lists one record per CDR3 protein. Of some 2,000 distinct CDR3 sequences listed, approximately 11% were seen once; the top ten hold around 12%. This clonotype was sampled from a female donor with early-stage non-small cell lung cancer. Sequencing was performed on lung tumor tissue, taken at surgery. This chain uses TRBV6-5 with TRBJ2-2; 10 bases agree with TRBD2. The CDR3 DNA reads TGTGCCAGCAGTTTGTGGACTAGCGGTTTGAGGTACACCGGGGAGCTGTTTTTT. Translating gives CASSLWTSGLRYTGELFF.